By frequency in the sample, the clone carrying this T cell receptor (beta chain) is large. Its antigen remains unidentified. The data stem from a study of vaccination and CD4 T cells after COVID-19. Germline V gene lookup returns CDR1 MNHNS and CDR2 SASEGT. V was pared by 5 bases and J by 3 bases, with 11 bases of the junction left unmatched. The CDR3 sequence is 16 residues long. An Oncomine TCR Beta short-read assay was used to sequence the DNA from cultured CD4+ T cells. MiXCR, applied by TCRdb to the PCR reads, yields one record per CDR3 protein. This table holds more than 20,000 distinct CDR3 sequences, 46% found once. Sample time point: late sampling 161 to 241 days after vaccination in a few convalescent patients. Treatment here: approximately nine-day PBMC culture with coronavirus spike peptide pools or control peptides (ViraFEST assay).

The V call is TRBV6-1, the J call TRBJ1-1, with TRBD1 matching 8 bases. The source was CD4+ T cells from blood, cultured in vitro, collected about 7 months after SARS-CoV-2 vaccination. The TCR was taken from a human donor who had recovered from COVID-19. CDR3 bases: TGTGCCAGCAGTCGTCGACAGGGGAGCCTGGACACTGAAGCTTTCTTT. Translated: CASSRRQGSLDTEAFF.